This T cell receptor (beta chain) was identified during a study of shared clonotypes between healthy human individuals. For the study at large: The study enrolled two women and a few men aged 18 to 49.

Genomic DNA from each subset was divided evenly over several immunoSEQ plates. In the original processing: Sequence data from immunoSEQ were junction-only and lacked quality scores; consequently, filtering differed. Assay: immunoSEQ multiplex PCR; the TCRdb copy retains only in-frame clones and omits some. V, J and clone size derive from that table, while D and trimming were established from the DNA sequence. The profile shows approximately 1.5 million clones, approximately 98% of them singletons. Notes on the study in general: Clonotype sharing among donors was thought likely to change with sequencing depth.

The CDR3 is made up of 13 amino acids. CDR1 and CDR2 from the germline V gene are MGHDK and SYGVNS. V dropped 6 bases and J dropped 6 bases, with 11 bases sitting between them. Worth noting for this clone: Its antigen remains unknown.

The chain is built from TRBV25-1 and TRBJ2-2; D gene unclear. The clonotype originates from a young man in good health. Material: naive CD4+ T cells sorted from blood. The subset here: CD45RA+ positively selected. Here the CDR3 DNA reads TGTGCCAGCAGGCGTAGGTCGTCCGGGGAGCTGTTTTTT. Translated, it gives CASRRRSSGELFF.